The TCR beta chain described here comes from a study of pediatric ulcerative colitis. Overall study: Most patients had pancolitis, and two had left-sided colitis.

Libraries were prepared by immunoSEQ multiplex PCR; TCRdb keeps only in-frame clonotypes and omits some of them. Of tens of thousands of clones listed, about three quarters are singletons. Material for sequencing was blood. This TCR was recovered from a boy aged 10-17 years with moderate ulcerative colitis.

This CDR3 reads CASSVTGTLNSPLHF. CDR3 in DNA: TGTGCCAGCAGCGTTACAGGGACCCTTAATTCACCCCTCCACTTT. The genes are TRBV5-4 and TRBJ1-6, with D possibly being TRBD1 (6 bases). The V end lost 4 bases, the J end lost 6 bases, and 14 bases lay between the germline ends. Per the germline V gene, CDR1 is SGHNT and CDR2 is YYREEE (reference sequence). The CDR3 length is 15 residues.